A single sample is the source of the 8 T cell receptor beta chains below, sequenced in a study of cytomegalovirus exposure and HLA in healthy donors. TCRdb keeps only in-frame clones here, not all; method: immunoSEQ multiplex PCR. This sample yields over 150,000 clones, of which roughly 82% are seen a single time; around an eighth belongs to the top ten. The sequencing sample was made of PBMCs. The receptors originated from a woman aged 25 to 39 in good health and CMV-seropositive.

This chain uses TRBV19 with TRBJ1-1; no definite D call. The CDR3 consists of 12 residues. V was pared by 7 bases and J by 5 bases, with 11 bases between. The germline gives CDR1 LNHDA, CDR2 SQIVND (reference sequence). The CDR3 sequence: CASMRPETEAFF. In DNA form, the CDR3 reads TGTGCCAGTATGAGGCCGGAAACTGAAGCTTTCTTT.

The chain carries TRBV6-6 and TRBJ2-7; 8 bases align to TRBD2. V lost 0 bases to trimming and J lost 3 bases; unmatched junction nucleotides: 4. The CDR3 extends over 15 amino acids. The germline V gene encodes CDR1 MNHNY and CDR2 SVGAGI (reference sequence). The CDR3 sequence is CASSYSTTSGYEQYF. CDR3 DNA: TGTGCCAGCAGTTACTCGACCACTAGCGGCTACGAGCAGTACTTC.

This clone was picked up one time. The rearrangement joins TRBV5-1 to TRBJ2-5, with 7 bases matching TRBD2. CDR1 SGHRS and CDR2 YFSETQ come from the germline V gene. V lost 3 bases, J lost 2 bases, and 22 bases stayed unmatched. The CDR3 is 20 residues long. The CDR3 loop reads CASSSGPATSVSAKQETQYF. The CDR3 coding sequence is TGCGCCAGCAGCTCAGGGCCCGCAACTAGCGTCTCGGCCAAACAAGAGACCCAGTACTTC. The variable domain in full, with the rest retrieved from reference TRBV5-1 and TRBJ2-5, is KAGVTQTPRYLIKTRGQQVTLSCSPISGHRSVSWYQQTPGQGLQFLFEYFSETQRNKGNFPGRFSGRQFSNSRSEMNVSTLELGDSALYLCASSSGPATSVSAKQETQYFGPGTRLLVL.

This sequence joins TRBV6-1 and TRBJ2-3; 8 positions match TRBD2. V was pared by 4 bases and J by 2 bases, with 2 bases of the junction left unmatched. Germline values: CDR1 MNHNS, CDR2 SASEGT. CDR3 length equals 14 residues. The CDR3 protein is CASSGTSPTDTQYF. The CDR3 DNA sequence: TGTGCCAGCAGTGGGACTAGCCCCACAGATACGCAGTATTTT.

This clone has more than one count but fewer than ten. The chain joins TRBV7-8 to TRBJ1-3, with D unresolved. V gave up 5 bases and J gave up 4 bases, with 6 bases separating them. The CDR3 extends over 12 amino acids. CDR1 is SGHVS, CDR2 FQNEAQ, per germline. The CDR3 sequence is CASSPLGNTIYF. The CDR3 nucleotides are TGTGCCAGCAGCCCCCTAGGAAACACCATATATTTT.

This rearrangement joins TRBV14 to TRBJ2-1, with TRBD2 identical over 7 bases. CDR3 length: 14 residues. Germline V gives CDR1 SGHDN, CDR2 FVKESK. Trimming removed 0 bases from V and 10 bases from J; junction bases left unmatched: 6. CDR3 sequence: CASSQEGGSQEQFF. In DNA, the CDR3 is TGTGCCAGCAGCCAAGAGGGCGGGAGTCAAGAGCAGTTCTTC.

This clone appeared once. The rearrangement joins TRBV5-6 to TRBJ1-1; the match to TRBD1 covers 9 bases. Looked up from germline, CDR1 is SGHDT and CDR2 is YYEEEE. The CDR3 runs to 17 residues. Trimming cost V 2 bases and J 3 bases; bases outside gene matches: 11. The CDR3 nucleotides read TGTGCCAGCAGCTTCGGACAGGGGAGGCGCGGCGACACTGAAGCTTTCTTT. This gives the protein CASSFGQGRRGDTEAFF.

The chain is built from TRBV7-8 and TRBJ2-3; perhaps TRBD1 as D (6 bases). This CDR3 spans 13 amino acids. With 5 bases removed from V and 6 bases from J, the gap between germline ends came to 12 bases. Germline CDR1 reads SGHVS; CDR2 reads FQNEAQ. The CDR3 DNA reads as TGTGCCAGCAGCGTCACAGGGCAGGATACGCAGTATTTT. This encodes CASSVTGQDTQYF. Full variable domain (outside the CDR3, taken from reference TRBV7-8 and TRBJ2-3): GAGVSQSPRYKVAKRGQDVALRCDPISGHVSLFWYQQALGQGPEFLTYFQNEAQLDKSGLPSDRFFAERPEGSVSTLKIQRTQQEDSAVYLCASSVTGQDTQYFGPGTRLTVL.